This T cell receptor (beta chain) originates from a study of T cell responses to AZD1222 COVID-19 vaccine. In the study overall: Pooled in the analysis were second doses at about 4 or about 12 weeks.

In the case of this clone: Antigen unknown.

V trimming: 2 bases; J trimming: 5 bases; junction bases outside the gene matches: 8. Germline CDR1 and CDR2: LGHNT and FRNRAP. The CDR3 is 15 amino acids. Profiling relied on immunoSEQ multiplex PCR, and the TCRdb table lists in-frame clones only, not all of them. Of around 130,000 clones detected, roughly 93% appear once; the ten largest clones hold about 3.1%. Study conclusions and caveats: The sample set comprised mostly white British donors with more females, and clonal diversity was possibly underestimated. Regions 160-218 and 743-854 dominated among vaccine-associated CD4 TCRs spanning spike. Nearly half of spike-specific TCRs reportedly target unmutated variant regions.

The source material was peripheral blood, sampled on day 0 of AZD1222 vaccination. The chain uses TRBV12-5 and TRBJ2-5, with 7 bases aligning to TRBD1. The receptor comes from an adult in good health. The chain's CDR3 is CASGLRQGLRETQYF. In nucleotides, the CDR3 is TGTGCTAGTGGTTTGCGACAGGGCCTTCGGGAGACCCAGTACTTC.